A selection of T cell receptor beta chains follows, all from one sample in a study of graft-versus-host responses after intestinal transplantation. Produced via immunoSEQ multiplex PCR; TCRdb's table is partial and in-frame only. Of 130,000 or so clones in the sample, 80% to 95% were seen once. Antigen specificity for these receptors is unknown. The material sequenced was unstimulated CD4+ T cells sorted from spleen or lymph node cells, taken before intestinal transplant. Receptor source: a human donor who received an intestinal transplant. The conserved cysteine and the conserved F or W are not part of the CDR3 here. Clone size is given for some rows only: seen once, a few or many times, or a class if the clone is expanded.

12 NA TRBJ2-7 TRBV5-5 ASSLGDSTYEQY
11 once TRBJ1-4 TRBV30 AWSVGRDEKLF
13 NA TRBJ2-7 TRBV11-2 ASSLVGGSPNEQY
11 NA TRBJ1-2 TRBV10-3 ATGGQGGYGYT
13 once TRBJ2-1 TRBV5-4 ASSSGVGSYNEQF
13 few TRBJ2-2 TRBV7-3 ASSLLAGATGELF
10 NA TRBJ2-1 TRBV18 ASSPLGTGTF
13 NA TRBJ2-1 TRBV5-1 ASSPLGGSGNEQF
13 once TRBJ2-5 TRBV18 ASSHAGTDQETQY
13 few TRBJ2-7 TRBV5-4 ASSSAFRAPYEQY
11 NA TRBJ2-3 TRBV5-1 ASRSTGMDTQY
15 NA TRBJ2-5 TRBV4-1 ASSSQIREKARETQY
13 NA TRBJ1-2 TRBV5-5 ASSFPGLANYGYT
12 NA TRBJ1-1 TRBV27 ASSRDRGLAEAF
12 NA TRBJ2-7 TRBV5-1 ASSLRDRAYEQY
13 NA TRBJ2-5 TRBV4-1 ASSRGQGAGETQY
12 few TRBJ2-4 TRBV5-1 ASSLASSGNIQY
13 NA TRBJ1-1 TRBV27 ASSPRTGLNTEAF
13 NA TRBJ2-7 TRBV7-3 ASSLSPSSFYEQY
14 once TRBJ1-1 TRBV13 ASSLRGAEWNTEAF
14 NA TRBJ2-2 TRBV4-2 ASSQTTPGLSGELF
13 NA TRBJ1-5 TRBV4-1 ASSLTTLLNQPQH
13 NA TRBJ1-2 TRBV14 ASSQGPGREYGYT
13 NA TRBJ2-7 TRBV5-6 ASSKPGLPFDEQY
11 NA TRBJ1-2 TRBV6-6 ASSYDPNYGYT
11 NA TRBJ1-1 TRBV19 ATSDRGDTEAF
12 NA TRBJ2-7 TRBV19 ASSGLAGDYEQY
16 NA TRBJ1-6 TRBV4-1 ASSLPGQGGSYNSPLH
12 once TRBJ2-4 TRBV4-1 ASSPTGAKNIQY
15 NA TRBJ2-3 TRBV7-3 ASSSQGAGGPTDTQY
11 NA TRBJ2-1 TRBV7-3 ASSLRASNEQF
13 NA TRBJ1-5 TRBV5-5 ASSRQGTMNQPQH
12 NA TRBJ1-5 TRBV28 ASTFRTDYQPQH
13 NA TRBJ2-1 TRBV5-1 ASSLDGAPYNEQF
15 NA TRBJ2-7 TRBV4-1 ASSLGIRASGSGEQY
13 NA TRBJ2-3 TRBV2 ASAGRLGELDTQY
10 NA TRBJ2-7 TRBV6-1 ASWRAGNEQY
11 NA TRBJ2-5 TRBV2 ASSDQGVETQY
13 NA TRBJ2-7 TRBV6-6 ASSQTPGRFYEQY
15 NA TRBJ2-3 TRBV7-8 ASSLVAGEGRLGTQY
15 NA TRBJ1-2 TRBV15 ATSRAGTGREMGGYT
13 NA TRBJ2-5 TRBV5-1 ASSLGGLAEETQY
13 NA TRBJ2-2 TRBV28 ASSFPSLNTGELF
11 few TRBJ1-1 TRBV7-9 ASSMTVNTEAF
13 once TRBJ1-5 TRBV7-2 ASSLEGTGNQPQH